These 18 T cell receptor beta chains came from one sample sequenced in a study of blood T cell repertoires in COVID-19. Sequencing was performed with immunoSEQ multiplex PCR; in TCRdb, only in-frame clones are kept and a portion is missing. This sample has 70,000 to 100,000 clones; around 89% occur once, and the top ten carry about 4.3%. Sequenced material: peripheral blood. Source of these receptors: an elderly woman with active or convalescent COVID-19.

The rearrangement uses TRBV2 and TRBJ1-3; D is ambiguous. CDR1 SNHLY and CDR2 FYNNEI come from the germline V gene. V lost 4 bases and J lost 0, with 7 bases in between. The length of the CDR3 is 14 residues. Here the CDR3 reads CASSAAGSGNTIYF. In nucleotides, the CDR3 is TGTGCCAGCAGTGCGGCGGGCTCTGGAAACACCATATATTTT.

V gene TRBV4-3 combines with J gene TRBJ1-1; TRBD1 is a possible D gene (5 bases). Germline values: CDR1 LGHNA, CDR2 YSLEER. The CDR3 runs 13 residues. The V gene lost 0 bases and the J gene lost 12 bases, with 14 bases spanning the gap. The CDR3 region is CASSQDRGGETFF. DNA for the CDR3: TGCGCCAGCAGCCAAGATCGGGGGGGGGAGACTTTCTTT.

This rearrangement joins TRBV6-5 to TRBJ2-7; a possible D gene is TRBD2 (5 bases). Germline CDR1 reads MNHEY; CDR2 reads SVGAGI. Between the trimmed V and J ends, which lost 2 bases and 3 bases, there was a span of 11 bases. The CDR3 covers 14 residues. This CDR3 reads CASSYVASSYEQYF. CDR3 nucleotides: TGTGCCAGCAGTTACGTGGCTAGCAGCTACGAGCAGTACTTC.

This clone was observed once. The V and J genes are TRBV9 and TRBJ2-3; D not certain. The germline gives CDR1 SGDLS, CDR2 YYNGEE. The V and J ends lost 4 bases and 4 bases respectively, with 13 bases between them. This CDR3 comprises 14 residues. The CDR3 region is CASSPGGGSDTQYF. CDR3 coding DNA: TGTGCCAGCAGCCCCGGCGGTGGTTCAGATACGCAGTATTTT.

The chain links TRBV21-1 to TRBJ2-2; the table's D call, TRBD2, has no DNA check behind it. TRBV21-1 is a recognized pseudogene. The CDR3 is 17 residues long. Written as DNA, the CDR3 is TGTGCCAGCAGCAAATACATCGGAGACGGGGAGACCGGGGAGCTGTTTTTT. Protein: CASSKYIGDGETGELFF.

The V call is TRBV10-3, the J call TRBJ1-1, with a weak D call TRBD1 (6 bases). V lost 7 bases to trimming and J lost 7 bases, with 10 bases between them. CDR1 is ENHRY and CDR2 is SYGVKD in the germline V gene. The CDR3 spans 11 residues. CDR3 amino acids: CAITQGIEAFF. The CDR3 DNA reads as TGTGCCATCACCCAGGGGATTGAAGCTTTCTTT.

The rearrangement uses TRBV5-8 and TRBJ2-7; 8 bases line up with TRBD1. Looked up from germline, CDR1 is SGHTS and CDR2 is YDEGEE. V lost 0 bases to trimming and J lost 4 bases; unmatched junction nucleotides: 9. CDR3 size: 16 residues. The CDR3 sequence is CASSLAMSGTGYEQYF. DNA for the CDR3: TGTGCCAGCAGCTTGGCCATGAGTGGGACAGGTTACGAGCAGTACTTC.

The chain carries TRBV19 and TRBJ2-3; 10 nucleotides align to TRBD2. CDR3 size: 15 residues. Germline CDR1 reads LNHDA; CDR2 reads SQIVND (reference sequence). J lost 4 bases, V lost 5 bases, and 6 bases had no gene match. The chain's CDR3 is CASSASGSGSDTQYF. As DNA, the CDR3 is TGTGCCAGTAGTGCTAGCGGGAGTGGCTCAGATACGCAGTATTTT.

The V gene is TRBV3-1 (or the pseudogene TRBV3-2), the J gene TRBJ1-2; D may be TRBD1 (6 bases). V gave up 1 base and J gave up 3 bases, with 18 bases separating them. Germline lookup yields CDR1 LGHDT and CDR2 YNNKEL (reference sequence). This CDR3 contains 17 residues. This CDR3 is CASSQAAGRGADYGYTF. The CDR3 coding sequence is TGTGCCAGCAGCCAAGCTGCCGGTCGGGGGGCGGACTATGGCTACACCTTC.

The chain combines TRBV4-3 with TRBJ2-5, with a tentative D call TRBD2 (5 bases). The germline V gene has CDR1 LGHNA and CDR2 YSLEER. Between the trimmed V and J ends, which lost 0 bases and 7 bases, there was a span of 18 bases. This CDR3 spans 16 amino acids. Here the CDR3 reads CASSQDRLGVSGTQYF. The CDR3 DNA reads as TGCGCCAGCAGCCAAGATCGTCTCGGGGTCTCGGGGACCCAGTACTTC.

The V gene is TRBV27, the J gene TRBJ2-5; 7 bases are a match to TRBD2. The germline gives CDR1 MNHEY, CDR2 SMNVEV (reference sequence). The V segment lost 0 bases and the J segment 1 base; nucleotides outside the gene matches: 2. This CDR3 has 15 amino acids. In nucleotides, the CDR3 is TGTGCCAGCAGTTTATCCGGGGGGTTCCAAGAGACCCAGTACTTC. This gives the protein CASSLSGGFQETQYF.

The chain couples TRBV6-2 or TRBV6-3 to TRBJ1-2; D possibly corresponds to TRBD1 (5 bases). With 5 bases removed from V and 5 bases from J, the gap between germline ends came to 15 bases. Germline V gene sequence: CDR1 MNHEY, CDR2 SVGEGT. The CDR3 extends over 14 amino acids. The CDR3 DNA reads as TGTGCCAGCAGTCCCAGGGTTTATCAGTATGGCTACACCTTC. It translates to CASSPRVYQYGYTF.

Remarks on this clone: A junction end diverges from the germline sequence, so it may reflect a read error. The sample carries other DNA sequences with the same CDR3. The gene calls are TRBV5-6 and TRBJ2-7, with 9 bases fitting TRBD2. The germline CDR1 and CDR2 sequences are SGHDT and YYEEEE. This CDR3 is 14 amino acids long. DNA of the CDR3: TGCGCCAGCAGCTTGGAACTAGCGGGTTACGAGCAGTACTTC. It is translated as CASSLELAGYEQYF.

This chain connects TRBV27 to TRBJ2-7; weak D call: TRBD2 (5 bases). CDR3 size: 12 residues. The V and J ends lost 8 bases and 4 bases respectively, with 12 bases between them. Germline loops: CDR1 MNHEY, CDR2 SMNVEV (reference sequence). CDR3 nucleotide sequence: TGTGCCAGCCTAAGAGGGCAGTACGAGCAGTACTTC. Protein product: CASLRGQYEQYF.

The chain combines TRBV5-1 with TRBJ2-1; a possible D gene is TRBD1 (6 bases). The CDR3 runs 15 residues. Per germline, CDR1 SGHRS and CDR2 YFSETQ. V was shortened by 2 bases and J by 3 bases, with 12 bases between the two germline ends. The CDR3, as DNA: TGCGCCAGCAGCTTCCGGGACACCGTCTACAATGAGCAGTTCTTC. Protein: CASSFRDTVYNEQFF.

The V call is TRBV9, the J call TRBJ2-1; D call uncertain. Trimming stripped 4 bases from V and 5 bases from J, with 13 bases between. This CDR3 is 14 amino acids long. Looked up from germline, CDR1 is SGDLS and CDR2 is YYNGEE. Here the CDR3 reads CASSPRPRNNEQFF. The DNA for the CDR3 is TGTGCCAGCAGCCCCCGGCCTAGGAACAATGAGCAGTTCTTC.

CDR3 region: CASSPTYNEQFF. The CDR3, as DNA: TGTGCCAGCAGTCCAACCTACAATGAGCAGTTCTTC. The rearrangement joins TRBV28 to TRBJ2-1; D not certain. This CDR3 is 12 amino acids long. V lost 5 bases to trimming and J lost 2 bases, with 4 bases between them. Germline-derived CDR1 and CDR2 are MDHEN and SYDVKM. Supplemented by reference TRBV28 and TRBJ2-1, the full variable domain reads DVKVTQSSRYLVKRTGEKVFLECVQDMDHENMFWYRQDPGLGLRLIYFSYDVKMKEKGDIPEGYSVSREKKERFSLILESASTNQTSMYLCASSPTYNEQFFGPGTRLTVL.

CDR3 DNA sequence: TGTGCCAGCAGCGCAAATAACAGGGATAACATTCAGTACTTC. Amino acids: CASSANNRDNIQYF. This sequence joins TRBV7-8 and TRBJ2-4; TRBD1 might be the D (6 bases). Germline lookup yields CDR1 SGHVS and CDR2 FQNEAQ. V gave up 5 bases and J gave up 7 bases, with 15 bases separating them. This CDR3 contains 14 residues.